This entry lists 24 T cell receptor beta chains sequenced from one sample in a study of blood T cell repertoires in COVID-19. Method: immunoSEQ multiplex PCR; TCRdb's copy keeps in-frame clones and lacks some. The data hold about 400,000 clones, with around 88% observed a single time. Source material: peripheral blood. The source is a woman in her twenties or thirties with acute or convalescent COVID-19.

This clone was seen more than once but under ten times. This CDR3 is CASRWTGDNNSPLHF. CDR3 sequence (DNA): TGTGCCAGCAGATGGACAGGGGACAATAATTCACCCCTCCACTTT. The chain employs TRBV7-9 and TRBJ1-6; 9 positions match TRBD1. The CDR3 is 15 amino acids. V lost 6 bases to trimming and J lost 5 bases; unmatched junction nucleotides: 5. Germline loops: CDR1 SEHNR, CDR2 FQNEAQ (reference sequence).

The rearrangement uses TRBV19 and TRBJ2-5, with TRBD2 identical over 9 bases. The CDR3 has 15 amino acids. J was trimmed by 5 bases and V by 2 bases; bases with no gene match: 6. CDR1 is LNHDA, CDR2 SQIVND, per germline (reference sequence). CDR3 sequence: CASSISSGGRETQYF. CDR3 in DNA: TGTGCCAGTAGTATATCCAGCGGGGGGAGGGAGACCCAGTACTTC.

This rearrangement joins TRBV2 to TRBJ1-4; 8 nucleotides agree with TRBD1. Germline V gene lookup returns CDR1 SNHLY and CDR2 FYNNEI. V lost 10 bases to trimming and J lost 5 bases; unmatched junction nucleotides: 3. This CDR3 has 12 residues. Here the CDR3 reads CATTGGNEKLFF. The CDR3 DNA reads as TGTGCCACCACAGGGGGGAATGAAAAACTGTTTTTT. The full variable domain, rest sourced from reference TRBV2 and TRBJ1-4, is EPEVTQTPSHQVTQMGQEVILRCVPISNHLYFYWYRQILGQKVEFLVSFYNNEISEKSEIFDDQFSVERPDGSNFTLKIRSTKLEDSAMYFCATTGGNEKLFFGSGTQLSVL.

This sequence joins TRBV27 and TRBJ2-1; maybe TRBD1 (6 bases). V was cut by 2 bases and J by 5 bases, with 13 bases left in between. CDR1 and CDR2 from the germline V gene are MNHEY and SMNVEV (reference sequence). This CDR3 is built from 15 residues. CDR3: CASSLGTGNHNEQFF. CDR3 DNA sequence: TGTGCCAGCAGTTTAGGAACAGGGAATCACAATGAGCAGTTCTTC.

The rearrangement joins TRBV5-1 to TRBJ2-3; 10 bases fit TRBD2. Germline CDR1 SGHRS, CDR2 YFSETQ. CDR3 size: 17 residues. With 3 bases clipped from V and 2 bases from J, the junction kept 9 bases outside the gene matches. CDR3 bases: TGCGCCAGCAGCTCCCTTAGTAGCGGGGGGATCACAGATACGCAGTATTTT. Protein product: CASSSLSSGGITDTQYF.

The chain employs TRBV5-1 and TRBJ2-7; D may be TRBD2 (5 bases). V gave up 4 bases and J gave up 3 bases, with 11 bases separating them. This CDR3 comprises 13 residues. The germline V gene has CDR1 SGHRS and CDR2 YFSETQ. CDR3 DNA: TGCGCCAGCAGCCCGGGGTACCTCTACGAGCAGTACTTC. Translation: CASSPGYLYEQYF.

The chain recombines TRBV11-2 with TRBJ1-6; D is possibly TRBD1 (5 bases). The V gene's germline CDR1 is SGHAT and CDR2 FQNNGV. With 2 bases removed from V and 9 bases from J, the gap between germline ends came to 14 bases. The CDR3 is made up of 15 amino acids. The CDR3 region has the DNA TGTGCCAGCAGCTTATCAAGTCAGGGACTTTCACCCCTCCACTTT. Translation: CASSLSSQGLSPLHF.

The J gene is TRBJ2-4, the V gene TRBV7-3; D may be TRBD1 (6 bases). This CDR3 contains 14 residues. The ends were cut back, 0 bases at V and 9 bases at J, with 12 bases in the middle. Germline CDR1 is SGHTA and CDR2 is FQGTGA. The CDR3 sequence is CASSLTRDNGIQYF. As DNA, the CDR3 is TGTGCCAGCAGCTTAACGAGGGACAATGGCATTCAGTACTTC.

V usage is TRBV18 and J usage is TRBJ1-1; 9 nucleotides line up with TRBD1. Germline V gene lookup returns CDR1 KGHSH and CDR2 LQKENI. V lost 6 bases to trimming and J lost 1 base; unmatched junction nucleotides: 9. CDR3 length: 16 amino acids. CDR3 bases: TGTGCCAGCTCTCTTAGCTGGGACAGGGAGAACACTGAAGCTTTCTTT. Its protein product is CASSLSWDRENTEAFF.

The chain recombines TRBV7-9 with TRBJ1-1; D call uncertain. Looked up from germline, CDR1 is SEHNR and CDR2 is FQNEAQ (reference sequence). Trimming stripped 3 bases from V and 2 bases from J, with 10 bases between. The CDR3 is 14 residues long. For the CDR3, the DNA is TGTGCCAGCAGCTTCTCAGGCCCCAACACTGAAGCTTTCTTT. Translated: CASSFSGPNTEAFF.

This chain joins TRBV6-5 and TRBJ1-5; 7 nucleotides align to TRBD1. Germline CDR1 reads MNHEY; CDR2 reads SVGAGI. Trimming took 7 bases from V and 4 from J; bases not matched to a gene: 7. CDR3 length equals 14 residues. The CDR3 spells CASTAGTANQPQHF. The CDR3 nucleotides read TGTGCCAGCACCGCCGGGACAGCAAATCAGCCCCAGCATTTT.

This rearrangement joins TRBV5-1 to TRBJ2-1, with TRBD1 matching over 8 bases. Germline trimming cut 3 bases from V and 7 bases from J; bases unmatched to any gene: 6. The germline V gene has CDR1 SGHRS and CDR2 YFSETQ. The CDR3 has 14 residues. CDR3 nucleotides: TGCGCCAGCAGCTCACGACAGGGGAGGAATGAGCAGTTCTTC. Protein sequence: CASSSRQGRNEQFF.

V and J are TRBV7-2 and TRBJ1-5, with D perhaps matching TRBD1 (5 bases). From germline, CDR1 is SGHTA and CDR2 FQGNSA. V lost 2 bases to trimming and J lost 4 bases, with 12 bases between them. CDR3 size: 15 residues. CDR3 in amino acids: CASSLLDGGNQPQHF. The DNA for the CDR3 is TGTGCCAGCAGCTTATTGGACGGGGGGAATCAGCCCCAGCATTTT.

The rearrangement uses TRBV27 and TRBJ2-3; possibly TRBD1 for D (6 bases). The CDR3 length is 14 residues. The germline gives CDR1 MNHEY, CDR2 SMNVEV (reference sequence). The ends were cut back, 4 bases at V and 5 bases at J, with 13 bases in the middle. The CDR3 reads CASSSHRDGDTQYF. The CDR3 DNA reads TGTGCCAGCAGTTCACACAGGGACGGAGATACGCAGTATTTT.

The chain has TRBV27 and TRBJ1-4; D unresolved. The V gene lost 7 bases and the J gene lost 5 bases, with 14 bases spanning the gap. Germline V gene data show CDR1 as MNHEY and CDR2 as SMNVEV (reference sequence). The CDR3 is 14 amino acids. CDR3 coding DNA: TGTGCCAGCAAACCAACAACAGTGAATGAAAAACTGTTTTTT. Translating gives CASKPTTVNEKLFF.

This chain joins TRBV3-1 (or the pseudogene TRBV3-2) and TRBJ1-2; tentative D call: TRBD1 (5 bases). The CDR3 runs to 15 residues. CDR1 is LGHDT, CDR2 YNNKEL, per germline (reference sequence). The V end was cut by 2 bases, the J end by 4 bases, with 14 bases between. CDR3 DNA: TGTGCCAGCAGCCAAAAGACAAACCAGGGCTATGGCTACACCTTC. The encoded protein is CASSQKTNQGYGYTF.

V usage is TRBV28 and J usage is TRBJ1-1; TRBD1 agrees at 8 bases. V lost 3 bases to trimming and J lost 5 bases; unmatched junction nucleotides: 8. Germline V gives CDR1 MDHEN, CDR2 SYDVKM. The CDR3 totals 15 residues. CDR3 sequence: CASSFATGVGTEAFF. The CDR3 coding sequence is TGTGCCAGCAGTTTCGCGACAGGGGTTGGTACTGAAGCTTTCTTT.

V and J are TRBV4-1 and TRBJ2-7; 8 nucleotides agree with TRBD2. J gave up 5 bases and V 1 base, and 7 bases lay outside the gene matches. Germline V gives CDR1 MGHRA, CDR2 YSYEKL. The length of the CDR3 is 15 residues. This CDR3 is CASSQALGGADEQYF. In DNA form, the CDR3 reads TGCGCCAGCAGCCAAGCACTCGGGGGGGCGGACGAGCAGTACTTC.

This rearrangement joins TRBV7-3 to TRBJ1-4, with 7 positions matching TRBD1. The germline gives CDR1 SGHTA, CDR2 FQGTGA. V lost 4 bases to trimming and J lost 13 bases; unmatched junction nucleotides: 3. The CDR3 is 11 amino acids. The CDR3 DNA reads TGTGCCAGCAGCTACCAGGGGGGACTGTTTTTT. Protein: CASSYQGGLFF.

The rearrangement joins TRBV2 to TRBJ2-3; tentatively, D is TRBD1 (6 bases). The germline V gene has CDR1 SNHLY and CDR2 FYNNEI. V was trimmed by 6 bases and J by 4 bases, leaving 14 bases between them. The CDR3 has 14 residues. The CDR3 sequence is CASRKGQFSDTQYF. In DNA form, the CDR3 reads TGTGCCAGCAGGAAGGGACAATTCTCAGATACGCAGTATTTT.

A single count supports this clone. J is TRBJ2-4 and V is TRBV5-3; 13 bases are shared with TRBD2. TRBV5-3 is designated an ORF whose function remains uncertain. The length of the CDR3 is 17 residues. V was clipped by 2 bases and J by 3 bases; unmatched bases: 5. The CDR3 spells CARSLGLAGVDKNIQYF. The CDR3 coding sequence is TGTGCCAGAAGCTTAGGACTAGCGGGGGTGGACAAAAACATTCAGTACTTC.

This chain joins TRBV5-6 and TRBJ1-5; maybe TRBD1 (5 bases). The V and J ends lost 1 base and 5 bases respectively, with 13 bases between them. The CDR3 length is 15 residues. Germline CDR1 is SGHDT and CDR2 is YYEEEE. For the CDR3, the DNA is TGTGCCAGCAGCTTGTCGTTCAGGGCGGATCAGCCCCAGCATTTT. As protein: CASSLSFRADQPQHF.

This clone appeared a single time. This chain joins TRBV7-8 and TRBJ2-1; 8 bases map to TRBD2. This CDR3 region has 16 residues. V was clipped by 2 bases and J by 2 bases; unmatched bases: 5. The germline CDR1 and CDR2 sequences are SGHVS and FQNEAQ. The CDR3 spells CASSLFLLAAYNEQFF. CDR3 coding DNA: TGTGCCAGCAGCTTATTCCTACTAGCGGCCTACAATGAGCAGTTCTTC.

V and J are TRBV6-4 and TRBJ2-4, with 7 bases identical to TRBD2. The CDR3 loop spans 14 amino acids. The germline CDR1 and CDR2 sequences are MRHNA and SNTAGT. V lost 6 bases and J lost 0; bases outside the gene matches: 2. The CDR3 DNA reads as TGTGCCAGCAGGAGCGGGATAGCCAAAAACATTCAGTACTTC. Translating gives CASRSGIAKNIQYF.